This T cell receptor (beta chain) originates from a study of cytomegalovirus exposure and HLA in healthy donors. Findings and limits, study-wide: In a later analysis, across HLA loci, associated TCR counts were highest for DRB1, lowest for HLA-C. The authors enumerated around 150 TCR beta chains as linked to cytomegalovirus. In a later analysis, a genetic analysis reported fewer productive-TCR N-insertions in an Asian-associated ancestry cluster than the cohort average.

This clone showed up just a few times. Its cognate antigen is unknown. Germline V gene data show CDR1 as SGHRS and CDR2 as YFSETQ. The V end lost 0 bases, the J end lost 3 bases, and 12 bases lay between the germline ends. The CDR3 contains 16 residues. PCR employed 60 Vbeta and 13 Jbeta primers. Measured with immunoSEQ multiplex PCR; TCRdb has only the in-frame clones, and not every one. Of some 110,000 clones in the sample, around 78% were seen once. The TCR sequence derives from a man in his fifties or sixties in good health and CMV-seropositive. What was sequenced was PBMCs. This chain connects TRBV5-1 to TRBJ2-2; tentatively, D is TRBD2 (7 bases). CDR3 sequence (DNA): TGCGCCAGCAGCTTGGGGGGGGGCCTGGACACCGGGGAGCTGTTTTTT. It codes for CASSLGGGLDTGELFF.